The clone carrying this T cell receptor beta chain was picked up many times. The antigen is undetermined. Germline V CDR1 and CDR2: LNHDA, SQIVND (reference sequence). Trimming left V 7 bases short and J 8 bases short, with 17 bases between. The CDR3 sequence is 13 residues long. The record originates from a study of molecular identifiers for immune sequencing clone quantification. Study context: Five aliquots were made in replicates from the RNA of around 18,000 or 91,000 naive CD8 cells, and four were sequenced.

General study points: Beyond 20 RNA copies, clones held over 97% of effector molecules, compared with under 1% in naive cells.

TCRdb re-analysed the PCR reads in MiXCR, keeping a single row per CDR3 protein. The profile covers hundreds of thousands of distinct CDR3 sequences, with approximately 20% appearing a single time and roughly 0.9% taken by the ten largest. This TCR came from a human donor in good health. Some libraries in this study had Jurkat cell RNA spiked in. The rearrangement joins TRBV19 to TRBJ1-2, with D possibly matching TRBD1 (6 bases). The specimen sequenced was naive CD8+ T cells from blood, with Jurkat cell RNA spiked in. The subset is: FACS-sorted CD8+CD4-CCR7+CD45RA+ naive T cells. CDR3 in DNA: TGTGCCAGTATCGGCAGGGGCAATTGGGGCTACACCTTC. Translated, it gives CASIGRGNWGYTF.